A selection of T cell receptor beta chains follows, all from one sample in a study of multiple sclerosis patients with progressive multifocal leukoencephalopathy. The method was immunoSEQ multiplex PCR; TCRdb's version includes in-frame clones alone and lacks a portion of them. The table records 30,000 to 35,000 clones, roughly 90% of them present only once. This specimen consisted of PBMCs, obtained from a patient treated with natalizumab. The source of these receptors is a human donor with progressive multifocal leukoencephalopathy. Each CDR3 is given with its conserved first and last residue. The D gene is left open where the match is weak. Expanded clones get a size class; other rows say once, few or many, or leave the size out.

>NA|NA|TRBV7-9|TRBJ1-1
CASSVSTEAFF
TGTGCCAGCAGCGTCAGCACTGAAGCTTTCTTT
>NA|NA|TRBV27|TRBJ1-3
CASSLSVTSGNTIYF
TGTGCCAGCAGTTTATCAGTGACCTCTGGAAACACCATATATTTT
>few|NA|TRBV7-2|TRBJ1-5
CASSFYSNQPQHF
TGTGCCAGCAGCTTTTATAGCAATCAGCCCCAGCATTTT
>NA|TRBD1|TRBV11-2|TRBJ2-7
CASNRQGGPYEQYF
TGTGCCAGCAACAGACAGGGGGGGCCCTACGAGCAGTACTTC
>once|NA|TRBV27|TRBJ1-2
CASSSQTGLFYGYTF
TGTGCCAGCAGTTCCCAGACAGGTCTATTTTATGGCTACACCTTC
>once|NA|TRBV28|TRBJ1-1
CASSLPGGVTEAFF
TGTGCCAGCAGTCTCCCGGGGGGGGTAACTGAAGCTTTCTTT
>NA|NA|TRBV5-4|TRBJ1-2
CASSPTGGYGYTF
TGTGCCAGCAGCCCGACAGGAGGCTATGGCTACACCTTC
>NA|NA|TRBV5-1|TRBJ1-5
CASSLEAGRQPQHF
TGCGCCAGCAGCTTGGAGGCAGGGAGGCAGCCCCAGCATTTT
>NA|TRBD2|TRBV27|TRBJ2-7
CASSSTSGRRKEQYF
TGTGCCAGCAGTTCAACTAGCGGGAGGAGGAAGGAGCAGTACTTC
>NA|TRBD2|TRBV10-3|TRBJ2-7
CAISPFLLSGRAYEQYF
TGTGCCATCAGTCCCTTTTTGCTCAGCGGGAGAGCCTACGAGCAGTACTTC
>NA|TRBD1|TRBV28|TRBJ1-1
CASSTGQGRGTEAFF
TGTGCCAGCAGTACGGGACAGGGACGGGGCACTGAAGCTTTCTTT
>NA|TRBD1|TRBV5-1|TRBJ2-1
CASSYGQGNNEQFF
TGCGCCAGCAGCTACGGACAGGGTAACAATGAGCAGTTCTTC
>NA|TRBD2|TRBV5-1|TRBJ2-1
CASSLGVGGQNEQFF
TGCGCCAGCAGCTTGGGGGTGGGAGGGCAGAATGAGCAGTTCTTC
>NA|NA|TRBV5-6|TRBJ1-5
CASTLRGSNQPQHF
TGTGCCAGCACCCTCCGGGGTAGCAATCAGCCCCAGCATTTT
>NA|TRBD2|TRBV6-4|TRBJ2-1
CASSDGTRLWHEQFF
TGTGCCAGCAGTGACGGGACTAGGCTATGGCATGAGCAGTTCTTC
>once|TRBD1|TRBV25-1|TRBJ2-7
CASSESWGTGNPYEQYF
TGTGCCAGCAGTGAATCTTGGGGGACAGGGAATCCCTACGAGCAGTACTTC
>NA|NA|TRBV28|TRBJ2-7
CASSFSTAIYEQYF
TGTGCCAGCAGTTTCAGTACCGCCATCTACGAGCAGTACTTC
>NA|TRBD2|TRBV7-2|TRBJ2-7
CASSLTHFTSGGGAEQYF
TGTGCCAGCAGCTTAACTCACTTCACTAGCGGGGGCGGGGCCGAGCAGTACTTC
>NA|TRBD1|TRBV7-9|TRBJ2-7
CASSGPRDRVSYEQYF
TGTGCCAGCAGCGGACCCCGGGACAGAGTATCCTACGAGCAGTACTTC
>once|NA|TRBV2|TRBJ2-7
CASRTPGHYYEQYF
TGTGCCAGCAGAACTCCGGGACATTACTACGAGCAGTACTTC
>once|NA|TRBV21-1|TRBJ2-1
CASSKVGPQGACEQFF
TGTGCCAGCAGCAAAGTTGGGCCACAGGGGGCTTGTGAGCAGTTCTTC
>NA|NA|TRBV22-1|TRBJ1-2
CLGAAAESEKTYGYTF
TGTCTGGGAGCGGCGGCGGAAAGCGAGAAGACCTATGGCTACACCTTC
>NA|NA|TRBV11-2|TRBJ2-3
CASSLIYRGGMADTQYF
TGTGCCAGCAGCTTAATCTACAGGGGAGGGATGGCAGATACGCAGTATTTT
>NA|NA|TRBV6-1|TRBJ2-7
CASILNGTLEYEQYF
TGTGCCAGCATCCTAAACGGGACTCTGGAGTACGAGCAGTACTTC
>NA|NA|TRBV7-2|TRBJ2-7
CASSPFRGGEQYF
TGTGCCAGCAGCCCTTTCCGTGGGGGCGAGCAGTACTTC
>NA|NA|TRBV18|TRBJ1-5
CASSPQDIYNQPQHF
TGTGCCAGCTCACCCCAGGACATCTACAATCAGCCCCAGCATTTT
>NA|TRBD2|TRBV27|TRBJ2-1
CASSLYTPSGGSYNEQFF
TGTGCCAGCAGCCTCTACACGCCCAGCGGGGGCTCCTACAATGAGCAGTTCTTC
>NA|TRBD1|TRBV15|TRBJ1-6
CATSTDRGHLHF
TGTGCCACCAGCACCGACAGGGGTCACCTCCACTTT
>NA|NA|TRBV5-1|TRBJ1-1
CASRRQVVANTEAFF
TGCGCCAGCAGACGGCAGGTAGTTGCAAACACTGAAGCTTTCTTT
>once|NA|TRBV5-1|TRBJ2-1
CASSLAAREQFF
TGCGCCAGCAGCTTGGCCGCAAGGGAGCAGTTCTTC
>NA|TRBD2|TRBV11-2|TRBJ2-7
CASSLQLAGVSEQYF
TGTGCCAGCAGCTTACAACTAGCGGGAGTATCCGAGCAGTACTTC
>NA|TRBD2|TRBV7-2|TRBJ2-3
CASRGLAGDWKSTDTQYF
TGTGCCAGCAGGGGACTAGCGGGAGATTGGAAGAGCACAGATACGCAGTATTTT
>NA|TRBD2|TRBV6-6|TRBJ2-7
CASRGQLAGGGEQYF
TGTGCCAGCAGGGGGCAACTAGCGGGAGGAGGCGAGCAGTACTTC
>NA|TRBD1|TRBV11-2|TRBJ1-4
CASSPTDRGTEKLFF
TGTGCCAGCAGCCCGACGGACAGGGGAACTGAAAAACTGTTTTTT
>NA|NA|TRBV19|TRBJ1-5
CASKEGQHQPQHF
TGTGCCAGTAAGGAGGGGCAGCACCAGCCCCAGCATTTT
>NA|NA|TRBV19|TRBJ2-5
CASSMSGETQYF
TGTGCCAGTAGTATGTCAGGAGAGACCCAGTACTTC
>once|NA|TRBV6-4|TRBJ2-3
CASSAGTSTDTQYF
TGTGCCAGCAGTGCCGGGACTAGCACAGATACGCAGTATTTT